These 21 T cell receptor beta chains were all obtained from the same sample, sequenced in a study of T cells in women clearing cervical HPV infection. Assay used: immunoSEQ multiplex PCR; TCRdb lists only in-frame clones, some missing. The table for this sample gives under 30,000 clones. The sequenced sample was blood buffy coat. These receptors were collected from a woman between 18 and 70 years old with a cervical HPV16 infection that either progressed to CIN3+ or cleared (not recorded which).

Details on this clone: The CDR3 end lies 3 residues beyond the end of the read and is filled in from the germline J gene. The rearrangement joins TRBV18 to TRBJ2-3; 7 bases match TRBD1. The germline CDR1 and CDR2 sequences are KGHSH and LQKENI. The CDR3 extends over 13 amino acids. CDR3 region: CASSPGTEETQYF. CDR3 DNA, as far as it was read: TGTGCCAGCTCACCTGGGACAGAAGAGACG. Combining the CDR3 with reference TRBV18 and TRBJ2-3 gives the whole variable domain NAGVMQNPRHLVRRRGQEARLRCSPMKGHSHVYWYRQLPEEGLKFMVYLQKENIIDESGMPKERFSAEFPKEGPSILRIQQVVRGDSAAYFCASSPGTEETQYFGPGTRLTVL.

CDR3 residues: CASSADRGGYGYTF. The DNA read from the CDR3 is TGTGCCAGCAGCGCGGACAGGGGTGGCTATGGC. The rearrangement uses TRBV11-2 and TRBJ1-2; 9 nucleotides align to TRBD1. The CDR3 is cut off 3 residues early in the read; its end comes from the germline J gene. The CDR3 contains 14 residues. CDR1 is SGHAT, CDR2 FQNNGV, per germline. With V trimmed by 5 bases and J by 4 bases, 5 bases remained unmatched. The entire variable domain, with the rest obtained from reference TRBV11-2 and TRBJ1-2, is as follows: EAGVAQSPRYKIIEKRQSVAFWCNPISGHATLYWYQQILGQGPKLLIQFQNNGVVDDSQLPKDRFSAERLKGVDSTLKIQPAKLEDSAVYLCASSADRGGYGYTFGSGTRLTVV.

Points on this clone: The missing CDR3 end, 3 residues past where the read stops, is filled in from the germline J gene. The rearrangement joins TRBV5-1 to TRBJ2-5; 7 bases align to TRBD1. Germline trimming cut 0 bases from V and 1 base from J; bases unmatched to any gene: 0. The CDR3 loop spans 14 amino acids. The germline CDR1 and CDR2 sequences are SGHRS and YFSETQ. The sequenced CDR3 bases are TGCGCCAGCAGCTTGGGACAGGGCCAAGAGACC. Translating it yields CASSLGQGQET. The entire CDR3 reads CASSLGQGQETQYF.

Details on this clone: Read data end 3 residues before the CDR3 end; the end is taken from the germline J gene. This chain joins TRBV20-1 and TRBJ1-5, with D uncertain. Germline values: CDR1 DFQATT, CDR2 SNEGSKA (reference sequence). This CDR3 region has 14 residues. Trimming pared 4 bases from V and 1 base from J, leaving 11 bases between. CDR3 region: CSAKAPGSNQPQHF. The CDR3 DNA, read in part, is TGCAGTGCTAAGGCCCCGGGGAGCAATCAGCCC.

A note on this clone: The read comes to an end 3 residues before the CDR3 does, leaving the germline J gene to fill in the end. This chain connects TRBV5-4 to TRBJ2-7, with 8 positions matching TRBD1. Germline lookup yields CDR1 SGHNT and CDR2 YYREEE (reference sequence). The CDR3 runs to 15 residues. V trimming: 3 bases; J trimming: 3 bases; junction bases outside the gene matches: 8. CDR3 loop: CASSSGTGDNYEQYF. CDR3 bases read: TGTGCCAGCAGCTCAGGGACAGGCGATAACTACGAG.

A remark on this clone: The germline gene is not matched at one end of the junction; a read error may be the cause. The CDR3 end is not reached by the read, which stops 3 residues before it; the germline J gene fills it in. V usage is TRBV6-2 or TRBV6-3 and J usage is TRBJ2-3; 10 positions match TRBD1. Germline-derived CDR1 and CDR2 are MNHEY and SVGEGT. The CDR3 extends over 15 amino acids. The CDR3 reads CAGSPPTGGRQPQYF. The part of the CDR3 DNA that was read is TGTGCCGGCAGTCCGCCGACAGGGGGCCGGCAGCCG.

As regards this clone: The read terminates 3 residues before the CDR3 end, so the remaining end is supplied by the germline J gene. V is TRBV20-1 and J is TRBJ2-6, with D perhaps TRBD1 (6 bases). Trimming cost V 4 bases and J 2 bases, with 12 bases left between them. The CDR3 runs 15 residues. Germline loops: CDR1 DFQATT, CDR2 SNEGSKA (reference sequence). This chain's CDR3 is CSAIVQGPGANVLTF. CDR3 DNA, as far as it was read: TGCAGTGCTATCGTACAGGGCCCTGGGGCCAACGTC.

Regarding this clone: The read ends 3 residues early relative to the CDR3; the germline J gene fills the gap. V is TRBV28 and J is TRBJ2-7, with D tentatively TRBD1 (5 bases). CDR1 and CDR2 from the germline V gene are MDHEN and SYDVKM. Trimming removed 4 bases at V and 4 bases at J, with 17 bases between. The CDR3 has 15 residues. CDR3 sequence reads: CASSYQTVDGYEQYF. Partial CDR3 DNA: TGTGCCAGCAGTTACCAGACAGTAGACGGGTACGAG.

Note on this clone: The read gets to within 3 residues of the CDR3 end, and the germline J gene fills in the rest. J is TRBJ2-1 and V is TRBV20-1; 7 bases are a match to TRBD2. V dropped 3 bases and J dropped 2; count of bases not matched to a gene: 4. CDR1 is DFQATT, CDR2 SNEGSKA, per germline (reference sequence). This CDR3 has 14 amino acids. The sequenced part of the CDR3 DNA is TGCAGTGCTAGGGGGGGGAGTGCCTACAATGAG. This encodes CSARGGSAYNE. The complete CDR3 protein is CSARGGSAYNEQFF.

A word on this clone: The DNA ends 3 residues before the CDR3 does, and the rest of the CDR3 is filled in from the germline J gene. The J gene is TRBJ2-2, the V gene TRBV9, with 7 nucleotides matching TRBD1. The CDR3 runs to 15 residues. V was clipped by 3 bases and J by 4 bases; unmatched bases: 6. Germline V gene data show CDR1 as SGDLS and CDR2 as YYNGEE. Incomplete CDR3 DNA: TGTGCCAGCAGCGGGAGACAGGGTGCCACCGGGGAG. This encodes CASSGRQGATGE. The full CDR3 reads CASSGRQGATGELFF.

CDR3 DNA (partial): TGTGCCTGGAGTGGGAAAGGGGGTAATCAGCCC. Its translation is CAWSGKGGNQP. The full CDR3 is CAWSGKGGNQPQHF. The chain joins TRBV30 to TRBJ1-5; maybe TRBD1 (6 bases). The read comes to an end 3 residues before the CDR3 does, leaving the germline J gene to fill in the end. Per germline, CDR1 GTSNPN and CDR2 SVGIG (reference sequence). The V end was cut by 1 base, the J end by 4 bases, with 11 bases between. This CDR3 region has 14 residues.

Note on this clone: The missing CDR3 end, 3 residues past where the read stops, is filled in from the germline J gene. The rearrangement uses TRBV7-9 and TRBJ1-2; D not resolved. This CDR3 has 14 amino acids. Germline CDR1 reads SEHNR; CDR2 reads FQNEAQ (reference sequence). The covered CDR3 bases are TGTGCCAGCAGCTTAGGAGGAGCAAACTACGAC. Translating gives CASSLGGANYD. From start to end, the CDR3 is CASSLGGANYDYTF.

To note about this clone: The read gets to within 3 residues of the CDR3 end, and the germline J gene fills in the rest. V gene TRBV18 combines with J gene TRBJ1-2, with 11 bases aligning to TRBD1. This CDR3 has 20 residues. Germline V lookup: CDR1 KGHSH, CDR2 LQKENI. V gave up 3 bases and J gave up 7 bases; unmatched junction bases: 22. CDR3 protein: CASSPSLGGGQGAMAPGYTF. CDR3 bases read: TGTGCCAGCTCACCCTCACTTGGCGGCGGACAGGGGGCGATGGCGCCTGGC.

Turning to this clone: The read stops 3 residues short of the end of the CDR3; the missing end is completed from the germline J gene. This chain links TRBV19 with TRBJ1-1; a possible D gene is TRBD1 (5 bases). Germline V gene lookup returns CDR1 LNHDA and CDR2 SQIVND (reference sequence). Trimming stripped 5 bases from V and 3 bases from J, with 10 bases between. This CDR3 is built from 13 residues. This CDR3 reads CASSRRGDTEAFF. Partial CDR3 DNA: TGTGCCAGTAGTCGGCGAGGGGACACTGAA.

Details on this clone: The read falls 3 residues short of the CDR3 end, and the missing part is taken from the germline J gene. This chain uses TRBV5-3 with TRBJ2-2, with 9 bases fitting TRBD2. Being an ORF, TRBV5-3 has a function that is uncertain. The CDR3 runs 17 residues. The J segment lost 3 bases and the V segment lost 1 base, leaving 7 bases of the junction unmatched. Partial CDR3 DNA: TGTGCCAGAAGCTTGACTGGCGGGAGGGTTGACACCGGGGAG. Its protein is CARSLTGGRVDTGE. Given in full, the CDR3 is CARSLTGGRVDTGELFF.

In regard to this clone: The read terminates 3 residues ahead of where the CDR3 ends, so the germline J gene completes it. The chain links TRBV30 to TRBJ1-2; 9 nucleotides line up with TRBD1. This CDR3 is 14 amino acids long. Germline loops: CDR1 GTSNPN, CDR2 SVGIG (reference sequence). The part of the CDR3 DNA that was read is TGTGCCTGGAATGCCGGGACAGGGAAGGATACC. Protein product: CAWNAGTGKDT. Given in full, the CDR3 is CAWNAGTGKDTYTF.

The sequenced CDR3 bases are TGTGCCAGCAGTGAAGGGACAGCACAAGAGACG. Translating it yields CASSEGTAQET. The entire CDR3 protein reads CASSEGTAQETQYF. This chain joins TRBV6-1 and TRBJ2-3, with D possibly matching TRBD1 (6 bases). The missing CDR3 end, 3 residues past where the read stops, is filled in from the germline J gene. The CDR3 loop spans 14 amino acids. CDR1 and CDR2 (germline): MNHNS, SASEGT.

On this clone: The read terminates 3 residues ahead of where the CDR3 ends, so the germline J gene completes it. The genes are TRBV20-1 and TRBJ2-2; the D is unclear. Germline CDR1 DFQATT, CDR2 SNEGSKA (reference sequence). With 2 bases removed from V and 6 bases from J, the gap between germline ends came to 13 bases. The CDR3 contains 14 residues. CDR3 bases read: TGCAGTGCTAGATCCAGTTTGGTCCCCGGGGAG. Amino acid sequence: CSARSSLVPGE. The complete CDR3 protein is CSARSSLVPGELFF.

The part of the CDR3 DNA that was read is TGTGCCAGCAGCTTTCGGACAGGGAGGAATGAC. Encoded protein: CASSFRTGRND. The full CDR3 reads CASSFRTGRNDYTF. This sequence joins TRBV7-2 and TRBJ1-2; 8 nucleotides agree with TRBD1. The read gets to within 3 residues of the CDR3 end, and the germline J gene fills in the rest. Germline V lookup: CDR1 SGHTA, CDR2 FQGNSA. The CDR3 has 14 residues.

As concerns this clone: The read halts 3 residues ahead of the CDR3 end, with the missing end drawn from the germline J gene. The V call is TRBV5-1, the J call TRBJ2-2; 7 nucleotides agree with TRBD1. Germline V gives CDR1 SGHRS, CDR2 YFSETQ. The CDR3 has 14 residues. The DNA read from the CDR3 is TGCGCCAGCAGCCCTCGACAGGGCGATGAAAAG. Translating gives CASSPRQGDEK. Given in full, the CDR3 is CASSPRQGDEKLFF. Full variable domain (remainder filled in from reference TRBV5-1 and TRBJ2-2): KAGVTQTPRYLIKTRGQQVTLSCSPISGHRSVSWYQQTPGQGLQFLFEYFSETQRNKGNFPGRFSGRQFSNSRSEMNVSTLELGDSALYLCASSPRQGDEKLFFGEGSRLTVL.

About this clone: Read data end 3 residues before the CDR3 end; the end is taken from the germline J gene. The chain recombines TRBV20-1 with TRBJ2-1, with 8 bases identical to TRBD2. V lost 5 bases, J lost 4 bases, and 7 bases stayed unmatched. Germline CDR1 reads DFQATT; CDR2 reads SNEGSKA (reference sequence). The CDR3 contains 14 residues. The CDR3 protein is CSALLAVKYNEQFF. CDR3 DNA, as far as it was read: TGCAGTGCTTTACTAGCGGTAAAGTACAATGAG.